Below are 10 T cell receptor beta chains sequenced from a single sample in a study of blood T cell repertoires in COVID-19. Repertoires were generated with immunoSEQ multiplex PCR, while TCRdb's copy carries only in-frame clones and drops some. The sample carries roughly 100,000 clones, approximately 84% recorded once. Material for sequencing was peripheral blood. These receptors all come from a human donor in a cohort sampled during active COVID-19.

J is TRBJ1-3 and V is TRBV5-1; no definite D call. CDR1 SGHRS and CDR2 YFSETQ come from the germline V gene. This CDR3 comprises 13 residues. Trimming removed 0 bases from V and 2 bases from J, with 3 bases in between. The CDR3 protein is CASSLEPGNTIYF. The CDR3 coding sequence is TGCGCCAGCAGCTTGGAGCCTGGAAACACCATATATTTT.

The chain couples TRBV27 to TRBJ2-1; D not certain. The CDR3 has 15 amino acids. Germline V gene sequence: CDR1 MNHEY, CDR2 SMNVEV (reference sequence). Trimming took off 8 bases at V and 0 bases at J, with 14 bases between the two ends. The CDR3 region is CASRVWSSSYNEQFF. Written as DNA, the CDR3 is TGTGCCAGCCGCGTATGGTCGAGCTCCTACAATGAGCAGTTCTTC.

The chain carries TRBV6-1 and TRBJ2-3, with TRBD2 matching 12 bases. The V and J ends lost 4 bases and 6 bases, in that order; junction bases with no gene match: 8. CDR1 and CDR2 (germline): MNHNS, SASEGT. The CDR3 is made up of 16 amino acids. The CDR3 sequence is CASSGTSGTVIDTQYF. CDR3 nucleotide sequence: TGTGCCAGCAGTGGGACTAGCGGGACGGTCATTGATACGCAGTATTTT.

The CDR3 bases are TGCGCCAGCAGCCAAGATATGGACATTCGTGAAGCTTTCTTT. Translation gives CASSQDMDIREAFF. This chain links TRBV4-1 with TRBJ1-1; a possible D gene is TRBD1 (5 bases). Germline CDR1 and CDR2: MGHRA and YSYEKL. Deletions cut 0 bases from V and 7 bases from J, with 12 bases between. CDR3 length equals 14 residues.

J is TRBJ1-1 and V is TRBV2, with TRBD1 matching over 7 bases. Looked up from germline, CDR1 is SNHLY and CDR2 is FYNNEI. The CDR3 contains 14 residues. Trimming at V came to 3 bases and at J to 6 bases, leaving 7 bases not matched to a gene. The CDR3 sequence is CASSEEGARPEAFF. The CDR3 region has the DNA TGTGCCAGCAGTGAGGAGGGGGCTAGGCCTGAAGCTTTCTTT.

This chain links TRBV6-5 with TRBJ1-5, with D possibly being TRBD1 (5 bases). The CDR3 length is 15 residues. Trimming left V 4 bases short and J 2 bases short, with 12 bases between. Germline lookup yields CDR1 MNHEY and CDR2 SVGAGI. The CDR3, as DNA: TGTGCCAGCAGTTCATCGGGGGTTGGCAATCAGCCCCAGCATTTT. Translating it yields CASSSSGVGNQPQHF.

The chain has TRBV27 and TRBJ1-4; D may be TRBD1 (5 bases). The CDR3 length is 14 residues. Germline V CDR1 and CDR2: MNHEY, SMNVEV (reference sequence). The V end was cut by 5 bases, the J end by 5 bases, with 12 bases between. The CDR3 sequence is CASSLFPGNEKLFF. The CDR3 region has the DNA TGTGCCAGCAGTCTATTTCCAGGGAATGAAAAACTGTTTTTT. The complete variable domain, with remaining parts taken from reference TRBV27 and TRBJ1-4, reads EAQVTQNPRYLITVTGKKLTVTCSQNMNHEYMSWYRQDPGLGLRQIYYSMNVEVTDKGDVPEGYKVSRKEKRNFPLILESPSPNQTSLYFCASSLFPGNEKLFFGSGTQLSVL.

DNA of the CDR3: TGTGCCAGCAGCCCCCGGCGGGGTTTTGGCTATGGCTACACCTTC. The encoded protein is CASSPRRGFGYGYTF. The V call is TRBV7-9, the J call TRBJ1-2; D remains ambiguous. Germline values: CDR1 SEHNR, CDR2 FQNEAQ (reference sequence). V lost 5 bases, J lost 4 bases, and 17 bases lay in between. The CDR3 spans 15 residues.

J is TRBJ2-1 and V is TRBV9, with TRBD2 matching over 9 bases. This CDR3 is built from 18 residues. Germline trimming cut 3 bases from V and 4 bases from J; bases unmatched to any gene: 14. The germline CDR1 and CDR2 sequences are SGDLS and YYNGEE. In DNA, the CDR3 is TGTGCCAGCAGCGCATCCCTTGTGGGGGCGGGGGGGTACAATGAGCAGTTCTTC. Its protein is CASSASLVGAGGYNEQFF.

The rearrangement uses TRBV29-1 and TRBJ2-4; TRBD2 matches 7 bases. The CDR3 loop spans 14 amino acids. The junction had 11 bases not matched to a gene; V was cut back by 6 bases and J by 6 bases. Germline lookup yields CDR1 SQVTM and CDR2 ANQGSEA. CDR3 nucleotide sequence: TGCAGCGTCACGACTAGCTTTTATGGAAACATTCAGTACTTC. Its protein is CSVTTSFYGNIQYF.